Sequencing of this TCR beta chain was carried out in a study of T cells in Graves' hyperthyroidism and ophthalmopathy. Study-level findings and limits: Median prediction lead before ophthalmopathy onset was 6.5 months with the model.

From germline, CDR1 is MDHEN and CDR2 SYDVKM. V lost 6 bases and J 2 bases, leaving 12 bases between the germline ends. This CDR3 comprises 14 residues. Patients were excluded because of uncontrolled infection, other autoimmune disease, pregnancy or lactation. Preceding any ophthalmopathy symptoms, the blood sample dates from first hyperthyroidism diagnosis. More than 8.5 ml of fresh peripheral blood supplied the PBMCs. Details on this clonotype: The antigen is undetermined.

RNA transcripts were the template for amplifying TCR beta CDR3 regions. Initially, a first-round RT-PCR of the TCR CDR3 employed the HTBI primer set. TCRdb fed the multiplex PCR reads into MiXCR, producing one record per CDR3 protein. The sample records more than 300,000 distinct CDR3 sequences, about 17% being singletons. Sequenced input: blood. The genes are TRBV28 and TRBJ2-3, with D perhaps matching TRBD1 or TRBD2 (5 bases each). The receptor comes from a woman under 40 with Graves' hyperthyroidism that later progressed to Graves' ophthalmopathy. CDR3 coding DNA: TGTGCCAGCAGAGTCGGGGCCTACACAGATACGCAGTATTTT. Protein sequence: CASRVGAYTDTQYF.